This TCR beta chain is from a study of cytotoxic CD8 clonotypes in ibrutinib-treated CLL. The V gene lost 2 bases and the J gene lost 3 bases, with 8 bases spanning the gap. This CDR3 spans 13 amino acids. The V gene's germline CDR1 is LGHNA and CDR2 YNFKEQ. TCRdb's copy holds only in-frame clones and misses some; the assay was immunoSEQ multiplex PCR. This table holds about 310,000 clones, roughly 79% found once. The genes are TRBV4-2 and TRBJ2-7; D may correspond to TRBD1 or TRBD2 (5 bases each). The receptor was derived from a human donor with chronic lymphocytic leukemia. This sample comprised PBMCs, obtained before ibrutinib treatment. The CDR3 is CASSQRGDYEQYF. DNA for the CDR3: TGTGCCAGCAGCCAACGAGGGGACTACGAGCAGTACTTC.